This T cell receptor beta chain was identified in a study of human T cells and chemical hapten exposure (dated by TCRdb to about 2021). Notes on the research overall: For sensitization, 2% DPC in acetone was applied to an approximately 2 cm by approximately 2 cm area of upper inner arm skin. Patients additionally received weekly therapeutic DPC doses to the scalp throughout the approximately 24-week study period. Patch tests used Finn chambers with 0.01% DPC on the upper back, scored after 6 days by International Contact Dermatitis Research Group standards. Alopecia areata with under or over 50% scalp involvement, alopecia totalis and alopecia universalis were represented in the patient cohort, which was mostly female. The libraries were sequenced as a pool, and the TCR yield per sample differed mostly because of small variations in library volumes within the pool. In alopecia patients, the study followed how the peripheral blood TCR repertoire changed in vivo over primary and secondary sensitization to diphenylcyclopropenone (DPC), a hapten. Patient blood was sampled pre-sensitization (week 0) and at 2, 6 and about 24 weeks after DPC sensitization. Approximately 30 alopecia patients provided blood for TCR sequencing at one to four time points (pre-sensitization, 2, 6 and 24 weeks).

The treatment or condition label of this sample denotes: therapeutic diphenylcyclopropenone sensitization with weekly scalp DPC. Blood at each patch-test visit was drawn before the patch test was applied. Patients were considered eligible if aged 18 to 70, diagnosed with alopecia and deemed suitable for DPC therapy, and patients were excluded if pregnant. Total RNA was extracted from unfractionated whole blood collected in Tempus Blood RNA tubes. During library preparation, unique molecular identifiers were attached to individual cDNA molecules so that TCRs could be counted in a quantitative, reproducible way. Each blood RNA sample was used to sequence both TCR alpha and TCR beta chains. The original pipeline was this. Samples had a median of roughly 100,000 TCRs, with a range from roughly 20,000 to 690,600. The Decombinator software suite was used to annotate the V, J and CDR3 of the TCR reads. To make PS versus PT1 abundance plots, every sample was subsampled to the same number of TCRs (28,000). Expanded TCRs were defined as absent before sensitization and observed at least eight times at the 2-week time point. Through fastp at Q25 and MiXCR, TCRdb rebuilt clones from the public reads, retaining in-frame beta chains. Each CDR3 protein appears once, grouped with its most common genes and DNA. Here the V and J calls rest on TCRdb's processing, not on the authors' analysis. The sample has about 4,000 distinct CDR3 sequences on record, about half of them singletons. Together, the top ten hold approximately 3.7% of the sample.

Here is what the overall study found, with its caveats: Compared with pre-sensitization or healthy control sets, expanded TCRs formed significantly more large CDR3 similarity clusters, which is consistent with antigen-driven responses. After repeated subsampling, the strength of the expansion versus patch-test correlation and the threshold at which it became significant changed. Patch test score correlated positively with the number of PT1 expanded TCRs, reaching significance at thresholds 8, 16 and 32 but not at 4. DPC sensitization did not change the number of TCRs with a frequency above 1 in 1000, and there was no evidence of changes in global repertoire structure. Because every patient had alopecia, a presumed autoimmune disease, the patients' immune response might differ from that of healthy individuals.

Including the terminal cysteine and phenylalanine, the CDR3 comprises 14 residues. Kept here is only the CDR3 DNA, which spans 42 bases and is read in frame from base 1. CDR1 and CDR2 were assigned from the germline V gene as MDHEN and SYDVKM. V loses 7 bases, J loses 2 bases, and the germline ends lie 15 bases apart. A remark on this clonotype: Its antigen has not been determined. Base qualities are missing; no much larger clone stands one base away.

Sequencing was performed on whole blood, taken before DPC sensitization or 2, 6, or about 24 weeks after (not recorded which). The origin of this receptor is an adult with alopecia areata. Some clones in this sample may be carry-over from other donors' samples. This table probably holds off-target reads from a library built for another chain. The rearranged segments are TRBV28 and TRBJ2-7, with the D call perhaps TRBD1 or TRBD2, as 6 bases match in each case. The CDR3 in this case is CASTGASGPYEQYF. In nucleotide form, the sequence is TGTGCCAGCACGGGGGCATCAGGTCCCTACGAGCAGTACTTC.